A single sample is the source of the 11 T cell receptor beta chains below, sequenced in a study of T cells in Graves' hyperthyroidism and ophthalmopathy. The CDR3 regions of TCR beta were amplified from RNA transcripts. TCR CDR3 regions were first amplified by RT-PCR with HTBI primers. TCRdb re-derived calls from the multiplex PCR reads in MiXCR, one entry per CDR3 protein. The sample contains around 520,000 distinct CDR3 sequences, less than 15% of which appear only once. The sequencing sample was made of blood. The origin of the receptors is a woman aged 40 to 50 with Graves' hyperthyroidism.

This clonotype appeared once. The chain combines TRBV5-4 with TRBJ2-2; TRBD1 aligns across 8 bases. The CDR3 length is 16 residues. Germline V CDR1 and CDR2: SGHNT, YYREEE (reference sequence). Germline trimming cut 0 bases from V and 3 bases from J; bases unmatched to any gene: 4. CDR3 DNA: TGTGCCAGCAGCTTGGTAACAGGGGGTGACACCGGGGAGCTGTTTTTT. Protein: CASSLVTGGDTGELFF.

V usage is TRBV28 and J usage is TRBJ1-5; maybe TRBD1 (6 bases). The CDR3 is 15 residues long. Germline CDR1 reads MDHEN; CDR2 reads SYDVKM. Trimming took off 3 bases at V and 1 base at J, with 10 bases between the two ends. CDR3: CASSFYDRSNQPQHF. DNA for the CDR3: TGTGCCAGCAGTTTCTACGACAGGAGCAATCAGCCCCAGCATTTT.

This chain joins TRBV4-1 and TRBJ1-1, with a weak D call TRBD1 (5 bases). Germline assignment: CDR1 MGHRA and CDR2 YSYEKL. Trimming cost V 3 bases and J 3 bases, with 11 bases left between them. This CDR3 is built from 14 residues. CDR3 in amino acids: CASSQRDGYTEAFF. The CDR3 coding sequence is TGCGCCAGCAGCCAGCGGGACGGATACACTGAAGCTTTCTTT.

This clonotype was counted many times. V gene TRBV5-1 combines with J gene TRBJ2-7; TRBD1 matches 8 bases. The CDR3 totals 15 residues. Germline-derived CDR1 and CDR2 are SGHRS and YFSETQ. With 1 base clipped from V and 3 bases from J, the junction kept 6 bases outside the gene matches. The CDR3 here is CASSLSGGAFYEQYF. CDR3 DNA sequence: TGCGCCAGCAGCTTGTCAGGGGGCGCTTTCTACGAGCAGTACTTC. Combining the CDR3 with reference TRBV5-1 and TRBJ2-7 gives the whole variable domain KAGVTQTPRYLIKTRGQQVTLSCSPISGHRSVSWYQQTPGQGLQFLFEYFSETQRNKGNFPGRFSGRQFSNSRSEMNVSTLELGDSALYLCASSLSGGAFYEQYFGPGTRLTVT.

This clonotype showed up many times. The CDR3 bases are TGTGCCATCAGTGAGGAGCAAGCGGGATATAAAATTTACAATGAGCAGTTCTTC. Translating it yields CAISEEQAGYKIYNEQFF. The chain combines TRBV10-3 with TRBJ2-1; 7 bases agree with TRBD2. Germline V gene sequence: CDR1 ENHRY, CDR2 SYGVKD. Unmatched junction bases numbered 14, after V lost 2 bases and J lost 4 bases. The CDR3 is 18 amino acids.

This clonotype came up many times. The chain links TRBV11-2 to TRBJ2-3; TRBD1 might be the D (6 bases). V was clipped by 5 bases and J by 6 bases, with 15 bases between them. Per the germline V gene, CDR1 is SGHAT and CDR2 is FQNNGV. This CDR3 comprises 14 residues. The CDR3 here is CASSPWTQGDTQYF. CDR3 DNA sequence: TGTGCCAGCAGCCCTTGGACCCAGGGGGATACGCAGTATTTT. The whole variable domain, remainder taken from reference TRBV11-2 and TRBJ2-3, is EAGVAQSPRYKIIEKRQSVAFWCNPISGHATLYWYQQILGQGPKLLIQFQNNGVVDDSQLPKDRFSAERLKGVDSTLKIQPAKLEDSAVYLCASSPWTQGDTQYFGPGTRLTVL.

This clonotype turned up a few times. This chain links TRBV12-5 with TRBJ2-2; 9 bases are a match to TRBD1. CDR1 is LGHNT, CDR2 FRNRAP, per germline. The CDR3 runs to 17 residues. V shed 0 bases, J shed 2 bases, and the junction held 4 bases outside the gene matches. The CDR3 DNA follows: TGTGCTAGTGGTTTGGTAGCGGGACAGGGAAACACCGGGGAGCTGTTTTTT. This encodes CASGLVAGQGNTGELFF.

V gene TRBV5-4 combines with J gene TRBJ1-2, with TRBD1 matching over 10 bases. With V trimmed by 5 bases and J by 6 bases, 10 bases remained unmatched. Germline loops: CDR1 SGHNT, CDR2 YYREEE (reference sequence). This CDR3 spans 15 amino acids. The CDR3 sequence is CASRPGTGVIHGYTF. DNA for the CDR3: TGTGCCAGCAGGCCCGGGACAGGGGTTATACATGGCTACACCTTC.

Comment on this clonotype: This sequence may be a read error, since a much larger clone differs from it by one base. V gene TRBV5-1 combines with J gene TRBJ1-4, with D possibly being TRBD1 (6 bases). The CDR3 runs to 14 residues. The germline V and J ends were trimmed by 2 bases and 7 bases, with 12 bases remaining between them. The germline CDR1 and CDR2 sequences are SGHRS and YFSETQ. CDR3 sequence reads: CASSFTGQSEKLFF. DNA of the CDR3: TGCGCCAGCAGCTTCACCGGACAGAGTGAAAAACTGTTTTTT.

There are many counts of this clonotype. The chain employs TRBV12-3 or TRBV12-4 and TRBJ2-2; D is ambiguous. Trimming took 9 bases from V and 4 from J, leaving 12 bases between them. The CDR3 runs to 13 residues. The CDR3 spells CASSHGFTGELFF. The CDR3 region has the DNA TGTGCCAGTTCCCACGGGTTCACCGGGGAGCTGTTTTTT.

This chain uses TRBV27 with TRBJ2-7; 7 nucleotides align to TRBD1. The CDR3 has 16 residues. J gave up 0 bases and V 5 bases, and 10 bases lay outside the gene matches. Germline V CDR1 and CDR2: MNHEY, SMNVEV (reference sequence). Here the CDR3 reads CASSTRTGLSSYEQYF. As DNA, the CDR3 is TGTGCCAGCAGTACTCGGACAGGCCTGAGCTCCTACGAGCAGTACTTC.